The rows below give T cell receptor beta chains drawn from one sample of a study of T-cell reconstitution after alpha-beta-depleted transplantation in children. MiXCR, applied by TCRdb to the PCR reads, yields one record per CDR3 protein. This table holds 300,000 or so distinct CDR3 sequences, 23% found once. Here the sequenced sample was PBMCs, mostly from graft donor cells, taken 180 days after TCRalphabeta/CD19-depleted stem cell transplant. The receptors were sampled from a male patient between 5 and 17 years old who had a stem cell transplant for acute lymphoblastic leukemia, so the T cells may come from the graft donor. CDR3s include the opening cysteine and the closing phenylalanine or tryptophan. The D gene is left open where the match is weak. Clone size is stated in some rows and not others, as once, few, many or a class when expanded.

TRBV7-9	-	TRBD2	TRBJ2-7	CASSHGTSGRSYEQYF	TGTGCCAGCAGTCACGGGACTAGCGGGCGCTCCTACGAGCAGTACTTC
TRBV7-9	-	-	TRBJ2-4	CASSRTFLAKNIQYF	TGTGCCAGCAGCCGTACTTTTCTAGCCAAAAACATTCAGTACTTC
TRBV14	-	-	TRBJ1-6	CASSQDRPYYNSPLHF	TGTGCCAGCAGCCAAGACAGGCCATACTATAATTCACCCCTCCACTTT
TRBV29-1	-	TRBD1	TRBJ2-7	CSVASGGFSYEQYF	TGCAGCGTTGCGTCAGGGGGCTTCTCCTACGAGCAGTACTTC
TRBV27	-	TRBD1	TRBJ2-7	CASSSAGTGGEEQYF	TGTGCCAGCAGTTCAGCCGGGACAGGGGGCGAGGAGCAGTACTTC
TRBV5-1	-	TRBD2	TRBJ2-7	CASSLDFGTSGRLSYEQYF	TGCGCCAGCAGCTTGGACTTTGGGACTAGCGGGAGGTTATCCTACGAGCAGTACTTC
TRBV6-5	-	-	TRBJ2-7	CASSYGWNEQYF	TGTGCCAGCAGTTACGGGTGGAACGAGCAGTACTTC
TRBV6-6	-	TRBD1	TRBJ1-1	CASSYSGQGPLVF	TGTGCCAGCAGTTACTCCGGACAGGGCCCTCTCGTCTTT
TRBV27	few	-	TRBJ2-5	CASSLNGGHHQETQYF	TGTGCCAGCAGTTTAAACGGTGGACATCATCAAGAGACCCAGTACTTC
TRBV18	-	-	TRBJ2-4	CASSPRRGGLEWENIQYF	TGTGCCAGCTCACCACGTCGGGGCGGGCTTGAGTGGGAAAACATTCAGTACTTC
TRBV7-6	-	-	TRBJ2-7	CASSLAQGPYEQYF	TGTGCCAGCAGCTTAGCGCAGGGCCCCTACGAGCAGTACTTC
TRBV7-9	few	TRBD2	TRBJ2-5	CASSSTSGRTPKTQYF	TGTGCCAGCAGCTCCACGAGCGGGAGGACGCCTAAGACCCAGTACTTC
TRBV27	-	-	TRBJ1-1	CASSHRVGNTEAFF	TGTGCCAGCAGTCACAGGGTCGGGAACACTGAAGCTTTCTTT
TRBV9	few	TRBD1	TRBJ2-1	CASSGDRAEQFF	TGTGCCAGCAGCGGGGACAGAGCTGAGCAGTTCTTC
TRBV12-3/TRBV12-4	once	TRBD2	TRBJ2-7	CASSPGSGTSAAYEQYF	TGTGCCAGCAGCCCAGGCAGCGGGACCTCGGCGGCCTACGAGCAGTACTTC
TRBV11-2	-	TRBD2	TRBJ2-3	CASSIRATSGGTPGDTQYF	TGTGCCAGCAGCATCCGGGCTACTAGCGGGGGGACCCCGGGGGATACGCAGTATTTT
TRBV6-5	-	TRBD2	TRBJ2-2	CASSYWLAGSTGELFF	TGTGCCAGCAGTTACTGGCTAGCGGGGTCCACCGGGGAGCTGTTTTTT
TRBV15	few	-	TRBJ1-1	CATSREGWGTEAFF	TGTGCCACCAGCAGAGAAGGGTGGGGCACTGAAGCTTTCTTT
TRBV27	-	TRBD2	TRBJ2-7	CASSPLGSGSSYEQYF	TGTGCCAGCAGTCCCCTCGGAAGCGGGAGCTCCTACGAGCAGTACTTC
TRBV7-3	-	TRBD1	TRBJ2-3	CASSPGTGNPAGDTQYF	TGTGCCAGCAGCCCGGGGACAGGTAACCCCGCCGGGGATACGCAGTATTTT
TRBV5-1	-	TRBD1	TRBJ1-3	CASRKTTGGGTIYF	TGCGCCAGCAGGAAAACGACAGGGGGCGGCACCATATATTTT
TRBV29-1	few	-	TRBJ2-7	CSVDGGTEQYF	TGCAGCGTTGATGGGGGAACCGAGCAGTACTTC
TRBV28	-	-	TRBJ1-5	CASKEGNQPQHF	TGTGCCAGCAAAGAGGGGAATCAGCCCCAGCATTTT
TRBV13	-	TRBD1	TRBJ2-1	CASSLVSQGTYNEQFF	TGTGCCAGCAGCTTAGTCTCACAGGGGACCTACAATGAGCAGTTCTTC
TRBV27	few	-	TRBJ2-1	CASSSETGNEQFF	TGTGCCAGCAGTTCGGAAACGGGCAATGAGCAGTTCTTC
TRBV4-1	-	TRBD1	TRBJ1-5	CASSREVVQGGGYSNQPQHF	TGCGCCAGCAGCCGAGAGGTAGTCCAAGGGGGCGGATATAGCAATCAGCCCCAGCATTTT
TRBV12-3/TRBV12-4	few	TRBD2	TRBJ2-5	CASSSIAGVGETQYF	TGTGCCAGCAGTTCCATAGCGGGAGTAGGAGAGACCCAGTACTTC
TRBV7-6	few	TRBD2	TRBJ2-7	CASSLRGLAGGRPYEQYF	TGTGCCAGCAGCTTACGGGGACTAGCGGGAGGCCGGCCCTACGAGCAGTACTTC
TRBV4-2	-	-	TRBJ1-2	CASSQAGRYGYTF	TGTGCCAGCAGCCAGGCAGGCCGGTATGGCTACACCTTC